This is a list of T cell receptor beta chains from one sample in a study of blood T cell repertoires in COVID-19. Only in-frame clones appear in the TCRdb table, and some are missing; sequencing was by immunoSEQ multiplex PCR. The sample lists 110,000 or so clones; roughly 82% were seen once. Sample: peripheral blood. These receptors all stem from a human donor in a cohort sampled during active COVID-19. Both conserved end residues are part of each CDR3. Fields, in order: V gene, clone size, J gene, D gene, CDR3 protein, CDR3 DNA. D genes are given only for firm matches. Part of the rows lack a size; the others show once, few, many or a class for expanded clones.

V gene: TRBV25-1
clone size: NA
J gene: TRBJ1-1
D gene: TRBD1
CDR3 protein: CASSAGQDTEAFF
CDR3 DNA: TGTGCCAGCAGTGCCGGACAGGACACTGAAGCTTTCTTT

V gene: TRBV7-7
clone size: NA
J gene: TRBJ2-2
D gene: NA
CDR3 protein: CASSPDGNVRGELFF
CDR3 DNA: TGTGCCAGCAGCCCGGACGGGAATGTCAGGGGGGAGCTGTTTTTT

V gene: TRBV27
clone size: NA
J gene: TRBJ2-7
D gene: TRBD1
CDR3 protein: CASSPKGTGGYEQYF
CDR3 DNA: TGTGCCAGCAGTCCAAAGGGGACAGGGGGCTACGAGCAGTACTTC

V gene: TRBV6-2/TRBV6-3
clone size: once
J gene: TRBJ1-2
D gene: TRBD1
CDR3 protein: CASSYGTGAGYTF
CDR3 DNA: TGTGCCAGCAGTTACGGGACAGGGGCTGGCTACACCTTC

V gene: TRBV13
clone size: NA
J gene: TRBJ1-4
D gene: NA
CDR3 protein: CASSLGGLPEKLFF
CDR3 DNA: TGTGCCAGCAGCTTGGGGGGGCTCCCTGAAAAACTGTTTTTT

V gene: TRBV11-3
clone size: NA
J gene: TRBJ1-4
D gene: NA
CDR3 protein: CASSFSGEKLFF
CDR3 DNA: TGTGCCAGCAGCTTCTCGGGTGAAAAACTGTTTTTT

V gene: TRBV4-1
clone size: NA
J gene: TRBJ2-5
D gene: NA
CDR3 protein: CASSQDGGRETQYF
CDR3 DNA: TGCGCCAGCAGCCAAGATGGTGGGCGAGAGACCCAGTACTTC

V gene: TRBV5-4
clone size: once
J gene: TRBJ2-7
D gene: TRBD1
CDR3 protein: CASSLGDRGAYEQYF
CDR3 DNA: TGTGCCAGCAGCTTGGGAGACAGGGGAGCCTACGAGCAGTACTTC

V gene: TRBV11-2
clone size: few
J gene: TRBJ1-1
D gene: NA
CDR3 protein: CASSPGPRAEAFF
CDR3 DNA: TGTGCCAGCAGCCCAGGCCCCAGGGCTGAAGCTTTCTTT

V gene: TRBV12-3/TRBV12-4
clone size: NA
J gene: TRBJ1-3
D gene: NA
CDR3 protein: CASSLRQVNTIYF
CDR3 DNA: TGTGCCAGCAGTTTGCGTCAGGTGAACACCATATATTTT

V gene: TRBV29-1
clone size: NA
J gene: TRBJ1-1
D gene: TRBD1
CDR3 protein: CSGRGTENTEAFF
CDR3 DNA: TGCAGCGGCCGCGGGACAGAGAACACTGAAGCTTTCTTT

V gene: TRBV3-1/TRBV3-2
clone size: NA
J gene: TRBJ2-7
D gene: NA
CDR3 protein: CASSQGALNGYEQYF
CDR3 DNA: TGTGCCAGCAGCCAAGGGGCGCTGAACGGTTACGAGCAGTACTTC

V gene: TRBV18
clone size: NA
J gene: TRBJ1-4
D gene: TRBD1
CDR3 protein: CASSPVTGGRPDATNEKLFF
CDR3 DNA: TGTGCCAGCTCACCAGTGACAGGGGGACGCCCAGATGCAACTAATGAAAAACTGTTTTTT

V gene: TRBV7-8
clone size: NA
J gene: TRBJ2-5
D gene: TRBD1
CDR3 protein: CASSLMSGGAGETQYF
CDR3 DNA: TGTGCCAGCAGCTTAATGTCAGGGGGCGCCGGGGAGACCCAGTACTTC

V gene: TRBV5-1
clone size: NA
J gene: TRBJ2-2
D gene: NA
CDR3 protein: CASSRQTGEGTGELFF
CDR3 DNA: TGCGCCAGCAGCAGGCAGACAGGGGAGGGCACCGGGGAGCTGTTTTTT

V gene: TRBV15
clone size: NA
J gene: TRBJ1-1
D gene: NA
CDR3 protein: CATSSISQGGGKNTEAFF
CDR3 DNA: TGTGCCACCAGCAGCATCTCCCAGGGAGGAGGGAAGAACACTGAAGCTTTCTTT

V gene: TRBV6-2/TRBV6-3
clone size: few
J gene: TRBJ1-5
D gene: NA
CDR3 protein: CASSYMEGQPQHF
CDR3 DNA: TGTGCCAGCAGTTATATGGAGGGTCAGCCCCAGCATTTT

V gene: TRBV19
clone size: few
J gene: TRBJ2-3
D gene: NA
CDR3 protein: CASTKGRVYSTDTQYF
CDR3 DNA: TGTGCCAGTACAAAGGGCAGGGTCTATAGCACAGATACGCAGTATTTT

V gene: TRBV28
clone size: NA
J gene: TRBJ2-5
D gene: TRBD2
CDR3 protein: CASSRTSGGRETQYF
CDR3 DNA: TGTGCCAGCAGTCGGACTAGCGGGGGTCGGGAGACCCAGTACTTC

V gene: TRBV27
clone size: NA
J gene: TRBJ2-7
D gene: TRBD1
CDR3 protein: CASSFYRGSYEQYF
CDR3 DNA: TGTGCCAGCAGTTTCTACAGGGGATCCTACGAGCAGTACTTC

V gene: TRBV15
clone size: NA
J gene: TRBJ1-6
D gene: TRBD1
CDR3 protein: CATSRARTGRDSPLHF
CDR3 DNA: TGTGCCACCAGCAGAGCAAGGACAGGAAGGGATTCACCCCTCCACTTT

V gene: TRBV4-3
clone size: few
J gene: TRBJ2-7
D gene: TRBD1
CDR3 protein: CASSQVGTASYEQYF
CDR3 DNA: TGCGCCAGCAGCCAAGTGGGGACAGCCTCCTACGAGCAGTACTTC

V gene: TRBV6-1
clone size: NA
J gene: TRBJ2-7
D gene: TRBD1
CDR3 protein: CASSDRQGPHEQYF
CDR3 DNA: TGTGCCAGCAGTGATCGACAGGGGCCCCACGAGCAGTACTTC

V gene: TRBV6-2/TRBV6-3
clone size: NA
J gene: TRBJ2-1
D gene: TRBD2
CDR3 protein: CASSYGAGGPYNEQFF
CDR3 DNA: TGTGCCAGCAGTTACGGAGCGGGGGGCCCCTACAATGAGCAGTTCTTC

V gene: TRBV3-1/TRBV3-2
clone size: NA
J gene: TRBJ1-2
D gene: TRBD1
CDR3 protein: CASSRDRGHGGYTF
CDR3 DNA: TGTGCCAGCAGTCGGGACAGGGGGCACGGCGGCTACACCTTC

V gene: TRBV5-4
clone size: few
J gene: TRBJ2-7
D gene: NA
CDR3 protein: CASSLAANEQYF
CDR3 DNA: TGTGCCAGCAGCTTGGCCGCGAACGAGCAGTACTTC

V gene: TRBV11-2
clone size: NA
J gene: TRBJ1-1
D gene: NA
CDR3 protein: CASSRVGNTEAFF
CDR3 DNA: TGTGCCAGCAGCCGAGTTGGGAACACTGAAGCTTTCTTT

V gene: TRBV5-1
clone size: NA
J gene: TRBJ2-3
D gene: TRBD1
CDR3 protein: CASSSGQPTDTQYF
CDR3 DNA: TGCGCCAGCAGCTCGGGACAGCCCACAGATACGCAGTATTTT

V gene: TRBV5-1
clone size: NA
J gene: TRBJ2-5
D gene: TRBD1
CDR3 protein: CASSLSTGQGETQYF
CDR3 DNA: TGCGCCAGCAGCCTCTCGACCGGACAGGGAGAGACCCAGTACTTC

V gene: TRBV7-9
clone size: NA
J gene: TRBJ2-5
D gene: NA
CDR3 protein: CASSLEATSHETQYF
CDR3 DNA: TGTGCCAGCAGCTTAGAGGCGACTTCACATGAGACCCAGTACTTC

V gene: TRBV5-1
clone size: NA
J gene: TRBJ2-7
D gene: NA
CDR3 protein: CASSLVPGSSYEQYF
CDR3 DNA: TGCGCCAGCAGCTTGGTCCCAGGCTCCTCCTACGAGCAGTACTTC

V gene: TRBV7-6
clone size: NA
J gene: TRBJ2-2
D gene: TRBD1
CDR3 protein: CASSVQGAGTGELFF
CDR3 DNA: TGTGCCAGCAGCGTACAGGGGGCGGGCACCGGGGAGCTGTTTTTT

V gene: TRBV7-9
clone size: few
J gene: TRBJ2-3
D gene: TRBD2
CDR3 protein: CASSLAAGLGTDTQYF
CDR3 DNA: TGTGCCAGCAGCTTAGCGGCGGGACTAGGCACAGATACGCAGTATTTT

V gene: TRBV6-5
clone size: once
J gene: TRBJ2-5
D gene: TRBD1
CDR3 protein: CASSWDRAQETQYF
CDR3 DNA: TGTGCCAGCAGCTGGGACAGAGCTCAAGAGACCCAGTACTTC

V gene: TRBV18
clone size: NA
J gene: TRBJ2-2
D gene: TRBD1
CDR3 protein: CASSETGGFANTGELFF
CDR3 DNA: TGTGCCAGCTCGGAGACAGGGGGATTCGCGAACACCGGGGAGCTGTTTTTT

V gene: TRBV7-8
clone size: NA
J gene: TRBJ1-1
D gene: NA
CDR3 protein: CASSFQGSTEAFF
CDR3 DNA: TGTGCCAGCAGCTTCCAGGGTTCCACTGAAGCTTTCTTT

V gene: TRBV10-3
clone size: NA
J gene: TRBJ1-3
D gene: NA
CDR3 protein: CAISESYVAGNTIYF
CDR3 DNA: TGTGCCATCAGTGAGTCGTACGTGGCCGGAAACACCATATATTTT

V gene: TRBV5-1
clone size: NA
J gene: TRBJ2-1
D gene: TRBD2
CDR3 protein: CASSYLAGGANEQFF
CDR3 DNA: TGCGCCAGCAGCTACTTAGCGGGGGGCGCCAATGAGCAGTTCTTC

V gene: TRBV10-2
clone size: NA
J gene: TRBJ1-1
D gene: TRBD1
CDR3 protein: CASKIVGGGTEAFF
CDR3 DNA: TGCGCCAGCAAAATCGTAGGGGGCGGCACTGAAGCTTTCTTT

V gene: TRBV2
clone size: once
J gene: TRBJ1-1
D gene: TRBD1
CDR3 protein: CASRDRDPVNTEAFF
CDR3 DNA: TGTGCCAGCAGAGACAGGGACCCTGTGAACACTGAAGCTTTCTTT

V gene: TRBV20-1
clone size: NA
J gene: TRBJ1-4
D gene: TRBD1
CDR3 protein: CSASPTPRGPNEKLFF
CDR3 DNA: TGCAGTGCTAGTCCTACCCCCAGGGGGCCTAATGAAAAACTGTTTTTT

V gene: TRBV4-1
clone size: NA
J gene: TRBJ1-2
D gene: NA
CDR3 protein: CASSQDSGTNYGYTF
CDR3 DNA: TGCGCCAGCAGCCAAGATTCGGGAACCAACTATGGCTACACCTTC

V gene: TRBV10-3
clone size: NA
J gene: TRBJ2-3
D gene: TRBD2
CDR3 protein: CAIRAGGLDTQYF
CDR3 DNA: TGTGCCATCAGGGCGGGGGGGCTAGATACGCAGTATTTT

V gene: TRBV10-3
clone size: NA
J gene: TRBJ2-7
D gene: NA
CDR3 protein: CAISTPTAGSTYEQYF
CDR3 DNA: TGTGCCATCAGTACTCCGACAGCGGGTAGCACCTACGAGCAGTACTTC

V gene: TRBV6-2/TRBV6-3
clone size: NA
J gene: TRBJ1-2
D gene: NA
CDR3 protein: CASSYETRYGYTF
CDR3 DNA: TGTGCCAGCAGTTACGAGACACGCTATGGCTACACCTTC

V gene: TRBV24-1
clone size: NA
J gene: TRBJ2-7
D gene: TRBD1
CDR3 protein: CATSSGQSYEQYF
CDR3 DNA: TGTGCCACCAGTTCGGGACAGTCCTACGAGCAGTACTTC

V gene: TRBV21-1
clone size: NA
J gene: TRBJ2-5
D gene: NA
CDR3 protein: CASSGERGDIQETQYF
CDR3 DNA: TGTGCCAGCAGCGGGGAGCGGGGGGACATCCAAGAGACCCAGTACTTC

V gene: TRBV6-2/TRBV6-3
clone size: once
J gene: TRBJ2-1
D gene: NA
CDR3 protein: CASSYTAGEQFF
CDR3 DNA: TGTGCCAGCAGTTACACGGCGGGTGAGCAGTTCTTC

V gene: TRBV9
clone size: NA
J gene: TRBJ2-3
D gene: TRBD1
CDR3 protein: CASSVAGTRGQGPQYF
CDR3 DNA: TGTGCCAGCAGCGTAGCTGGGACAAGGGGACAGGGGCCGCAGTATTTT

V gene: TRBV7-7
clone size: NA
J gene: TRBJ2-5
D gene: TRBD2
CDR3 protein: CASSLASGLAGRETQYF
CDR3 DNA: TGTGCCAGCAGCTTAGCGTCTGGACTAGCGGGGAGGGAGACCCAGTACTTC

V gene: TRBV5-6
clone size: NA
J gene: TRBJ2-5
D gene: NA
CDR3 protein: CASSLDSLETQYF
CDR3 DNA: TGTGCCAGCAGCTTGGACAGTTTGGAGACCCAGTACTTC

V gene: TRBV7-8
clone size: NA
J gene: TRBJ1-1
D gene: TRBD1
CDR3 protein: CASSLGQGGNTEAFF
CDR3 DNA: TGTGCCAGCAGCCTCGGACAGGGAGGGAACACTGAAGCTTTCTTT

V gene: TRBV19
clone size: NA
J gene: TRBJ2-5
D gene: TRBD2
CDR3 protein: CASSTSGGKETQYF
CDR3 DNA: TGTGCCAGTAGTACCAGCGGGGGTAAAGAGACCCAGTACTTC